A selection of T cell receptor beta chains follows, all from one sample in a study of T cell repertoires in cytomegalovirus infection. From the reads, TCRdb called clonotypes with MiXCR, one entry per CDR3 protein. The sample has more than 650,000 distinct CDR3 sequences; under 40% are singletons. The sequencing input was PBMCs. Source of these receptors: a human donor in good health (CMV status not recorded). Some clones in this sample may be carry-over from other donors' samples. CDR3s include the opening cysteine and the closing phenylalanine or tryptophan. A D gene is named only where the DNA matches it firmly. Size tells how often a clone was seen (once, few, many) or the class of an expanded clone, and some rows leave it out.

d_call: TRBD1; j_call: TRBJ1-2; v_call: TRBV28; clone_size: NA; cdr3_nt: TGTGCCAGCAGTCTTCCGACAGGGGGGGATCGTGGCTACACCTTC; cdr3_aa: CASSLPTGGDRGYTF
d_call: TRBD1; j_call: TRBJ2-7; v_call: TRBV2; clone_size: NA; cdr3_nt: TGTGCCAGCAGCCCGACGGGACAGGCTAACGAGCAGTACTTC; cdr3_aa: CASSPTGQANEQYF
d_call: TRBD1; j_call: TRBJ1-1; v_call: TRBV11-2; clone_size: NA; cdr3_nt: TGTACCAGCAGAGACGTCCCGGGACAGAACCCTGCAGCTTTCTTT; cdr3_aa: CTSRDVPGQNPAAFF
d_call: TRBD1; j_call: TRBJ2-7; v_call: TRBV29-1; clone_size: many; cdr3_nt: TGCAGCGCCGGATGGACAGGGGCGACCTACGAGCAGTACTTC; cdr3_aa: CSAGWTGATYEQYF
d_call: TRBD1; j_call: TRBJ2-7; v_call: TRBV28; clone_size: few; cdr3_nt: TGTGCCAGCCGGGGGACAGGGGTAGCCGAGCAGTACTTC; cdr3_aa: CASRGTGVAEQYF
d_call: NA; j_call: TRBJ1-4; v_call: TRBV4-2; clone_size: NA; cdr3_nt: TGTGCCAGCAGCCAAGACATACCGGCAACTAATGAAAAACTGTTTTTT; cdr3_aa: CASSQDIPATNEKLFF
d_call: NA; j_call: TRBJ1-1; v_call: TRBV7-6; clone_size: many; cdr3_nt: TGTGCCAGCAGCTTAGTAAGCAACCTCATGAACACTGAAGCTTTCTTT; cdr3_aa: CASSLVSNLMNTEAFF
d_call: TRBD2; j_call: TRBJ2-1; v_call: TRBV27; clone_size: NA; cdr3_nt: TGTGCCAGCAGTTTTGGCGGGAGCCCCTACAATGAGCAGTTCTTC; cdr3_aa: CASSFGGSPYNEQFF
d_call: NA; j_call: TRBJ1-1; v_call: TRBV5-1; clone_size: NA; cdr3_nt: TGCGCCAGCAGCTCAGTATACTACACTGAAGCTTTCTTT; cdr3_aa: CASSSVYYTEAFF
d_call: NA; j_call: TRBJ1-5; v_call: TRBV6-5; clone_size: NA; cdr3_nt: TGTGCCACCAAAAACAGGGTGGGGGATCAGCCCCAGCATTTT; cdr3_aa: CATKNRVGDQPQHF
d_call: NA; j_call: TRBJ1-4; v_call: TRBV28; clone_size: few; cdr3_nt: TGTGCCAGCAGTGGACACGGTTCTAATGAAAAACTGTTTTTT; cdr3_aa: CASSGHGSNEKLFF
d_call: NA; j_call: TRBJ1-1; v_call: TRBV7-6; clone_size: many; cdr3_nt: TGTGCCAGCAGCTTAGCGAAGAACACTGAAGCTTTCTTT; cdr3_aa: CASSLAKNTEAFF
d_call: TRBD1; j_call: TRBJ1-5; v_call: TRBV7-8; clone_size: NA; cdr3_nt: TGTGCCAGCAGCCCTCGACATGGACAGGGACGAGTCAATCAGCCCCAGCATTTT; cdr3_aa: CASSPRHGQGRVNQPQHF
d_call: NA; j_call: TRBJ2-3; v_call: TRBV14; clone_size: NA; cdr3_nt: TGTGCCAGCAGCCAAGATACCAACGCAGTCACAGATACGCAGTATTTT; cdr3_aa: CASSQDTNAVTDTQYF
d_call: TRBD1; j_call: TRBJ1-2; v_call: TRBV29-1; clone_size: NA; cdr3_nt: TGCAGCGTTGAAGCTCAGGGGGCGCAGATGTGGGGCTATGGCTACACCTTC; cdr3_aa: CSVEAQGAQMWGYGYTF
d_call: TRBD1; j_call: TRBJ2-2; v_call: TRBV7-8; clone_size: NA; cdr3_nt: TGTGCCAGCATCACAGGGGTGAACACCGGGGAGCTGTTTTTT; cdr3_aa: CASITGVNTGELFF
d_call: NA; j_call: TRBJ1-5; v_call: TRBV7-6; clone_size: few; cdr3_nt: TGTGCCAGCAGCTTTCTGCAGGGAAGCAATCAGCCCCAGCATTTT; cdr3_aa: CASSFLQGSNQPQHF
d_call: NA; j_call: TRBJ2-3; v_call: TRBV6-5; clone_size: few; cdr3_nt: TGTGCCAGCAGGCCCTTCCGGGGGCTCACAGATACGCAGTATTTT; cdr3_aa: CASRPFRGLTDTQYF
d_call: NA; j_call: TRBJ1-1; v_call: TRBV7-6; clone_size: once; cdr3_nt: TGTGCCAGCAGCCCCGGCGGGGGATTGGTAAACACTGAAGCTTTCTTT; cdr3_aa: CASSPGGGLVNTEAFF
d_call: NA; j_call: TRBJ2-3; v_call: TRBV5-1; clone_size: NA; cdr3_nt: TGCGCCAGCAGCTTGGGGCCAGGGAAGGGCACAGATACGCAGTATTTT; cdr3_aa: CASSLGPGKGTDTQYF
d_call: NA; j_call: TRBJ2-7; v_call: TRBV20-1; clone_size: few; cdr3_nt: TGCAGTGCTAGACCCCAGGCCCTTCAAGGCGAGCAGTACTTC; cdr3_aa: CSARPQALQGEQYF
d_call: NA; j_call: TRBJ1-1; v_call: TRBV7-2; clone_size: few; cdr3_nt: TGTGCCAGCAGCCCAAGGGGGGGAGCTTTCTTT; cdr3_aa: CASSPRGGAFF
d_call: NA; j_call: TRBJ2-1; v_call: TRBV6-1; clone_size: many; cdr3_nt: TGTGCCAGCAGTGAAGCTCTGGCGGGACTTTTATTCTTC; cdr3_aa: CASSEALAGLLFF
d_call: NA; j_call: TRBJ2-7; v_call: TRBV2; clone_size: NA; cdr3_nt: TGTGCCAGCACAGGCCTCACCTACGAGCAGTACTTC; cdr3_aa: CASTGLTYEQYF
d_call: TRBD1; j_call: TRBJ1-5; v_call: TRBV19; clone_size: few; cdr3_nt: TGTGCCAGTAGTACCTGGACAGGAGATAGCAATCAGCCCCAGCATTTT; cdr3_aa: CASSTWTGDSNQPQHF
d_call: NA; j_call: TRBJ1-3; v_call: TRBV28; clone_size: NA; cdr3_nt: TGTGCCACCAAGGGATACTCTGGAAACACCATATATTTT; cdr3_aa: CATKGYSGNTIYF
d_call: TRBD1; j_call: TRBJ1-1; v_call: TRBV6-1; clone_size: few; cdr3_nt: TGTGCCAGCAGTAGAAGTGGGGGACAGGGGTTTTTCGGGATGAACACTGAAGCTTTCTTT; cdr3_aa: CASSRSGGQGFFGMNTEAFF
d_call: NA; j_call: TRBJ2-3; v_call: TRBV19; clone_size: few; cdr3_nt: TGTGCCAGTAACACAGGAGAGGTCACAGATACGCAGTATTTT; cdr3_aa: CASNTGEVTDTQYF
d_call: TRBD1; j_call: TRBJ2-1; v_call: TRBV6-5; clone_size: NA; cdr3_nt: TGTGCCAGCAGGACAGGGGTAGCCGGTGAGCAGTTCTTC; cdr3_aa: CASRTGVAGEQFF